These T cell receptor beta chains were read from a single sample in a study of blood T cell repertoires in COVID-19. Method: immunoSEQ multiplex PCR; TCRdb's copy keeps in-frame clones and lacks some. The table has over 150,000 clones, around nine tenths seen once. The sample taken for sequencing was peripheral blood. The source is a middle-aged man with acute or convalescent COVID-19. CDR3s include the opening cysteine and the closing phenylalanine or tryptophan. Each record gives: V gene, clone size, J gene, D gene, CDR3 protein, CDR3 DNA. The D gene is left open where the match is weak. Not every row has a clone size; where given, it reads once, few, many or a size class.

v_gene: TRBV10-1; abundance: .; j_gene: TRBJ2-3; d_gene: TRBD2; CDR3aa: CASSEGTTYTDTQYF; CDR3nt: TGCGCCAGCAGTGAGGGGACTACATACACAGATACGCAGTATTTT
v_gene: TRBV4-1; abundance: .; j_gene: TRBJ2-3; d_gene: .; CDR3aa: CASSQDWGTRGDTQYF; CDR3nt: TGCGCCAGCAGCCAAGATTGGGGGACCAGGGGAGATACGCAGTATTTT
v_gene: TRBV18; abundance: .; j_gene: TRBJ2-5; d_gene: .; CDR3aa: CASSPRQQETQYF; CDR3nt: TGTGCCAGCTCACCACGACAGCAAGAGACCCAGTACTTC
v_gene: TRBV7-6; abundance: .; j_gene: TRBJ2-5; d_gene: .; CDR3aa: CASSPRLRYQETQYF; CDR3nt: TGTGCCAGCAGCCCCCGTCTCAGGTACCAAGAGACCCAGTACTTC
v_gene: TRBV30; abundance: .; j_gene: TRBJ2-6; d_gene: .; CDR3aa: CAFSSGTAPGANVLTF; CDR3nt: TGTGCCTTTTCATCCGGGACTGCCCCTGGGGCCAACGTCCTGACTTTC
v_gene: TRBV14; abundance: .; j_gene: TRBJ1-2; d_gene: .; CDR3aa: CASRSTGNYGYTF; CDR3nt: TGTGCCAGCAGATCGACGGGAAACTATGGCTACACCTTC
v_gene: TRBV7-2; abundance: .; j_gene: TRBJ2-1; d_gene: TRBD2; CDR3aa: CASRIAGGTNEQFF; CDR3nt: TGTGCCAGCAGGATAGCGGGAGGGACCAATGAGCAGTTCTTC
v_gene: TRBV3-1/TRBV3-2; abundance: .; j_gene: TRBJ2-2; d_gene: TRBD2; CDR3aa: CASSPPGTSANTGELFF; CDR3nt: TGTGCCAGCAGCCCCCCCGGGACTAGCGCGAACACCGGGGAGCTGTTTTTT
v_gene: TRBV10-3; abundance: .; j_gene: TRBJ2-5; d_gene: TRBD1; CDR3aa: CATLRDRGETQYF; CDR3nt: TGTGCCACACTCCGGGACAGGGGTGAGACCCAGTACTTC
v_gene: TRBV4-3; abundance: .; j_gene: TRBJ1-2; d_gene: TRBD1; CDR3aa: CASSHTGEPYGYTF; CDR3nt: TGCGCCAGCAGCCATACAGGGGAGCCCTATGGCTACACCTTC
v_gene: TRBV6-4; abundance: .; j_gene: TRBJ2-1; d_gene: .; CDR3aa: CASSDSGRVDYNEQFF; CDR3nt: TGTGCCAGCAGTGACTCGGGCAGGGTCGACTACAATGAGCAGTTCTTC
v_gene: TRBV6-5; abundance: once; j_gene: TRBJ1-2; d_gene: TRBD1; CDR3aa: CASNSDRVGYGYTF; CDR3nt: TGTGCCAGCAACTCAGACAGGGTGGGCTATGGCTACACCTTC
v_gene: TRBV2; abundance: .; j_gene: TRBJ1-6; d_gene: TRBD1; CDR3aa: CASSGDRTYNSPLHF; CDR3nt: TGTGCCAGCAGTGGGGACAGGACATATAATTCACCCCTCCACTTT
v_gene: TRBV7-8; abundance: .; j_gene: TRBJ2-3; d_gene: .; CDR3aa: CASSNLVGAGTDTQYF; CDR3nt: TGTGCCAGCAGCAATCTAGTGGGGGCTGGCACAGATACGCAGTATTTT
v_gene: TRBV24-1; abundance: .; j_gene: TRBJ1-6; d_gene: .; CDR3aa: CATSDPGGGRDSPLHF; CDR3nt: TGTGCCACCAGTGATCCCGGGGGAGGTCGTGATTCACCCCTCCACTTT
v_gene: TRBV29-1; abundance: .; j_gene: TRBJ2-5; d_gene: .; CDR3aa: CSVLGIPQAKQETQYF; CDR3nt: TGCAGCGTGTTGGGTATTCCGCAGGCGAAACAAGAGACCCAGTACTTC
v_gene: TRBV19; abundance: .; j_gene: TRBJ1-1; d_gene: .; CDR3aa: CASSPRNTEAFF; CDR3nt: TGTGCCAGTAGTCCCCGGAACACTGAAGCTTTCTTT
v_gene: TRBV7-9; abundance: .; j_gene: TRBJ2-3; d_gene: .; CDR3aa: CASSFGRTDTQYF; CDR3nt: TGTGCCAGCAGCTTTGGGAGAACAGATACGCAGTATTTT